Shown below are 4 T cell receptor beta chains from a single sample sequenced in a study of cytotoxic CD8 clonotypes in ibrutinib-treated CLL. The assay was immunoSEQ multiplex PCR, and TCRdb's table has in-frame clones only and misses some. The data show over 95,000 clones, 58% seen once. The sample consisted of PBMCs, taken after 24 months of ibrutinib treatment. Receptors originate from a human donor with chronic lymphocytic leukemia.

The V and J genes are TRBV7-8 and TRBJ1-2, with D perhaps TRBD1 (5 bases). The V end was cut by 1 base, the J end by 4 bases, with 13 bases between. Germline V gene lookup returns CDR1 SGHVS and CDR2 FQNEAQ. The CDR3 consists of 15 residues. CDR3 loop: CASSLVPGGTYGYTF. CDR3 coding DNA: TGTGCCAGCAGCTTAGTTCCGGGGGGGACCTATGGCTACACCTTC.

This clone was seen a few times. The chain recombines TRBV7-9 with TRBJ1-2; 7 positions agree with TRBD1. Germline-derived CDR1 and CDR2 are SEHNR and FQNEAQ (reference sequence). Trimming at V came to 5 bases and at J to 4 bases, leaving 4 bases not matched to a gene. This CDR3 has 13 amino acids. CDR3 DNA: TGTGCCAGCAGCGAAGGGGGCAGCTATGGCTACACCTTC. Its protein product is CASSEGGSYGYTF.

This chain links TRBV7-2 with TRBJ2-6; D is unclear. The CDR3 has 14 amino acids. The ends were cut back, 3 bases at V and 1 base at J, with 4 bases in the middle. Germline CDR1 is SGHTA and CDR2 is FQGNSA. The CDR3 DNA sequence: TGTGCCAGCAGCTTGGGGTCTGGGGCCAACGTCCTGACTTTC. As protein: CASSLGSGANVLTF.

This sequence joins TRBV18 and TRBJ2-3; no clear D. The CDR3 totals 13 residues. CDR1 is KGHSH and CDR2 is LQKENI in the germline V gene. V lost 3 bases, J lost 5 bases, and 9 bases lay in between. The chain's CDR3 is CASSPPPGDTQYF. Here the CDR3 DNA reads TGTGCCAGCTCACCCCCGCCAGGAGATACGCAGTATTTT.